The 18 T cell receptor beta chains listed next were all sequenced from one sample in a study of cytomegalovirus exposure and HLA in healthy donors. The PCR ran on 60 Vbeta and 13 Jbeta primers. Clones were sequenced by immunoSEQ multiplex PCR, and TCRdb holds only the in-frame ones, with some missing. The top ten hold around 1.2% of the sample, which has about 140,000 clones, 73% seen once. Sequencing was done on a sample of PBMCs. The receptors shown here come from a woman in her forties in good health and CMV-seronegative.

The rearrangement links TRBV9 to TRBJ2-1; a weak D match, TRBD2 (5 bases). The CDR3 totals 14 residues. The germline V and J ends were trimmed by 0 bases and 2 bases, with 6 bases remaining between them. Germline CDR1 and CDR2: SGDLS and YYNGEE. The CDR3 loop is CASSVDGTYNEQFF. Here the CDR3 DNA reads TGTGCCAGCAGCGTAGACGGGACCTACAATGAGCAGTTCTTC.

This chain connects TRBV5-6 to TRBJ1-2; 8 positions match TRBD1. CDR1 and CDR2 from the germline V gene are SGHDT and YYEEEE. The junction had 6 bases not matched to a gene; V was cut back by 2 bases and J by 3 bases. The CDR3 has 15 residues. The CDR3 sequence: CASSFAGQGHYGYTF. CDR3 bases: TGTGCCAGCAGCTTTGCAGGACAGGGTCACTATGGCTACACCTTC.

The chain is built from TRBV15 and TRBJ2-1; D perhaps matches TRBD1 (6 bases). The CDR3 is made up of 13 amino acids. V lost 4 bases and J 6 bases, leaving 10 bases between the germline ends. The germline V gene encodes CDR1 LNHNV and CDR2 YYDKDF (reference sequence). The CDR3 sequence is CATSNTGSNEQFF. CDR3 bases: TGTGCCACCAGCAACACAGGGTCCAATGAGCAGTTCTTC.

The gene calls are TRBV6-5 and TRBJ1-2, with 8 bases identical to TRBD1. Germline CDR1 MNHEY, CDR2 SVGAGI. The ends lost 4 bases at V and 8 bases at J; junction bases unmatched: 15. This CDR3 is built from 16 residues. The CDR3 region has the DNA TGTGCCAGCAGTTTCTCGAGCTCCGGGACAGGAGTAGGCTACACCTTC. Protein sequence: CASSFSSSGTGVGYTF.

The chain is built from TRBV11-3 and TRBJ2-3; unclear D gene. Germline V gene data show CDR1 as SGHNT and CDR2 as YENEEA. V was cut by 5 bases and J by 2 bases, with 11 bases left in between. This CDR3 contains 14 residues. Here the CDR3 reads CASSPARFTDTQYF. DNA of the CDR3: TGTGCCAGCAGCCCCGCGCGGTTCACAGATACGCAGTATTTT. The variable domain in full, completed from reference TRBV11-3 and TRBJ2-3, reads EAGVVQSPRYKIIEKKQPVAFWCNPISGHNTLYWYLQNLGQGPELLIRYENEEAVDDSQLPKDRFSAERLKGVDSTLKIQPAELGDSAVYLCASSPARFTDTQYFGPGTRLTVL.

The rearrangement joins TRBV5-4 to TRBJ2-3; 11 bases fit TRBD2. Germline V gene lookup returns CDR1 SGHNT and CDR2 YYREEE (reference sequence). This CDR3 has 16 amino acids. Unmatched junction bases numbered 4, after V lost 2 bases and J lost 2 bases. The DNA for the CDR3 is TGTGCCAGCAGCTTAACTAGCGGGGGACCCACAGATACGCAGTATTTT. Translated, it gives CASSLTSGGPTDTQYF.

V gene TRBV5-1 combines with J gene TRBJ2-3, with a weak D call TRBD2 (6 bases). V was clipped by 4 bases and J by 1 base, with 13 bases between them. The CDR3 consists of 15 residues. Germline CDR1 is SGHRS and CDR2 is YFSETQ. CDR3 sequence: CASSREGGGTDTQYF. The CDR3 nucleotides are TGCGCCAGCAGCCGCGAGGGCGGGGGCACAGATACGCAGTATTTT.

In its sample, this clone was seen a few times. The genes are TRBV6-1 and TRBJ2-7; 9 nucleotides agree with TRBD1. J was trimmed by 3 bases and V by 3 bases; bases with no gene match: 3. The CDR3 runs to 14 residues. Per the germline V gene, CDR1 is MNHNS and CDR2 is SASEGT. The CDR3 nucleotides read TGTGCCAGCAGTGAGGGACAGGGCCTCTACGAGCAGTACTTC. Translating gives CASSEGQGLYEQYF.

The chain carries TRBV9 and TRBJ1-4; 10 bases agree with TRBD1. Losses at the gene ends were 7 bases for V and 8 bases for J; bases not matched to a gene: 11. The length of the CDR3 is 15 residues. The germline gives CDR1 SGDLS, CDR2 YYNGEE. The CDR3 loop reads CASAGTGEPHEKLFF. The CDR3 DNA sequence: TGTGCCAGCGCCGGGACAGGGGAACCCCACGAAAAACTGTTTTTT.

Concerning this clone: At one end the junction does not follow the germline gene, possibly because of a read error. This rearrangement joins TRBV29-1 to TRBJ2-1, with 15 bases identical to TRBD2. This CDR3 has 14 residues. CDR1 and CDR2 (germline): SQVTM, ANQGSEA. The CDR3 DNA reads TGCAGCGTTGAAGAGGGACTAGCGGGGGGCCAGACCGTCTTC. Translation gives CSVEEGLAGGQTVF.

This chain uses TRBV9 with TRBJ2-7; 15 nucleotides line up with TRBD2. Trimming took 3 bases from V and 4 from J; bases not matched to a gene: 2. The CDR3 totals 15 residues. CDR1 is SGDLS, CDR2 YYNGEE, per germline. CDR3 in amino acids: CASSEGLAGGYEQYF. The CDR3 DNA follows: TGTGCCAGCAGCGAGGGACTAGCGGGGGGATACGAGCAGTACTTC. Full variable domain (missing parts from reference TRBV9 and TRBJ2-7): DSGVTQTPKHLITATGQRVTLRCSPRSGDLSVYWYQQSLDQGLQFLIQYYNGEERAKGNILERFSAQQFPDLHSELNLSSLELGDSALYFCASSEGLAGGYEQYFGPGTRLTVT.

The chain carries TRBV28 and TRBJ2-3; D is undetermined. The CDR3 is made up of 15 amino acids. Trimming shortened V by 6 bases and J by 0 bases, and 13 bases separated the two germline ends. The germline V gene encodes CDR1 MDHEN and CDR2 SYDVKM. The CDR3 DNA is TGTGCCAGCAGCCATCCCGGCGGTAGCACAGATACGCAGTATTTT. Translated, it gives CASSHPGGSTDTQYF.

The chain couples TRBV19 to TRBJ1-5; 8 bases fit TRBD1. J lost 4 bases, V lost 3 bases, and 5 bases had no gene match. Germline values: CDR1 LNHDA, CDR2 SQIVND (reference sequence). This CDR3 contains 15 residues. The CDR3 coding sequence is TGTGCCAGTAGTATCGAGACAGGGGTTAATCAGCCCCAGCATTTT. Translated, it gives CASSIETGVNQPQHF.

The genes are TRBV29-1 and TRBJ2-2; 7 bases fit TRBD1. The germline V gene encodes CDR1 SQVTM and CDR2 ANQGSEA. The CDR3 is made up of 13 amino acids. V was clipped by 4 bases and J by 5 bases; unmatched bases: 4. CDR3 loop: CSVGRGRTGELFF. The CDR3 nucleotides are TGCAGCGTTGGTAGGGGGCGGACCGGGGAGCTGTTTTTT.

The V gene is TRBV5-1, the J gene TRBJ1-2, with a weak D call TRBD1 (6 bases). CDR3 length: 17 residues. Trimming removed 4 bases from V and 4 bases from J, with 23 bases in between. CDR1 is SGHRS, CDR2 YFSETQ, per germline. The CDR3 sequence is CASSKKTQGSGFYGYTF. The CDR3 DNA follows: TGCGCCAGCAGCAAGAAAACCCAGGGGTCGGGGTTCTATGGCTACACCTTC.

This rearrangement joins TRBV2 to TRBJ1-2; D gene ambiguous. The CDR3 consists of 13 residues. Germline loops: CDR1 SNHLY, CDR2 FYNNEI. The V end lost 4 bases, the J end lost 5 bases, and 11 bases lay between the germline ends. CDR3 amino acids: CASSAATGYGYTF. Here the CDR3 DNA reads TGTGCCAGCAGTGCCGCGACGGGGTATGGCTACACCTTC.

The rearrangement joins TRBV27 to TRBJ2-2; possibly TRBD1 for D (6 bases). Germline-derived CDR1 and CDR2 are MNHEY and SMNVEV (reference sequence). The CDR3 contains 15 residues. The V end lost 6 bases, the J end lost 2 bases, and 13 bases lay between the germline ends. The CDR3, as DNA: TGTGCCAGCAGGGACAGAAATATTAACACCGGGGAGCTGTTTTTT. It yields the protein CASRDRNINTGELFF.

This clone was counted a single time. CDR3 nucleotide sequence: TGCGCCAGCAGTGAGTCGATTAGGGGGACCCAGTACTTC. Amino acids: CASSESIRGTQYF. The genes are TRBV10-1 and TRBJ2-5; perhaps TRBD1 as D (5 bases). Germline V gene sequence: CDR1 WNHNN, CDR2 SYGVQD (reference sequence). The CDR3 has 13 residues. The ends were cut back, 0 bases at V and 7 bases at J, with 9 bases in the middle.